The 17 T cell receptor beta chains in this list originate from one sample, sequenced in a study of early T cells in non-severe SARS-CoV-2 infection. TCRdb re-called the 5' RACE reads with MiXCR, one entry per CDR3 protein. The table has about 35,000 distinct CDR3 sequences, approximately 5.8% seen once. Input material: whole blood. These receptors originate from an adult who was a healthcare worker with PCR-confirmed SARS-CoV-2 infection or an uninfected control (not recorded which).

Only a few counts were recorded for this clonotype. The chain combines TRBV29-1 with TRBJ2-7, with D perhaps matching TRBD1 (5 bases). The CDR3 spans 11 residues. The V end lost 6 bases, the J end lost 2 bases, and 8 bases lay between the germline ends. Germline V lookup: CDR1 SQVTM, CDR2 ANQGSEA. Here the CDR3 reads CSVPGTYEQYF. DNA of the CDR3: TGCAGCGTGCCAGGGACCTACGAGCAGTACTTC.

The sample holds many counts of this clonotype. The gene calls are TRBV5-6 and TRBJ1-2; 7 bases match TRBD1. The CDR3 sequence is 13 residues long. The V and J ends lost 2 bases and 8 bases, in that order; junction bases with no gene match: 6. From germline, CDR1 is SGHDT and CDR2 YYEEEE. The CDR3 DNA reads TGTGCCAGCAGCTTAGGGGGCCTGAGGGGCTACACCTTC. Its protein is CASSLGGLRGYTF.

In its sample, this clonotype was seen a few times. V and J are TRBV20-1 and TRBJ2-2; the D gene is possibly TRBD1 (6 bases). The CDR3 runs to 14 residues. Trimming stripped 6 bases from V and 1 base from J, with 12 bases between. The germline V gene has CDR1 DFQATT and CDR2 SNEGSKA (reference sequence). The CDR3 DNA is TGCAGTGCGGGGGCCCGAGGGAACACCGGGGAGCTGTTTTTT. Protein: CSAGARGNTGELFF.

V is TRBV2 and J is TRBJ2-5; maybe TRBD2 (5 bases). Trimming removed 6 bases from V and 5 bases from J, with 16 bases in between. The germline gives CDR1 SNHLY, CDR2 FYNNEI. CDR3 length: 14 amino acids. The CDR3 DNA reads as TGTGCCAGCAGAAGGGTCTCCGGGATGGAGACCCAGTACTTC. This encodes CASRRVSGMETQYF.

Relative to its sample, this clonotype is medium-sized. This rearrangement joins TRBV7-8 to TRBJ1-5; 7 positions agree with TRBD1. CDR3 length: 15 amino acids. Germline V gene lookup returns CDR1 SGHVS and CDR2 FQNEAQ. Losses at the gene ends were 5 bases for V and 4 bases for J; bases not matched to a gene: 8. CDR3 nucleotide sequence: TGTGCCAGCAGCCGGGGGGGACAGACAAATCAGCCCCAGCATTTT. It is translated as CASSRGGQTNQPQHF.

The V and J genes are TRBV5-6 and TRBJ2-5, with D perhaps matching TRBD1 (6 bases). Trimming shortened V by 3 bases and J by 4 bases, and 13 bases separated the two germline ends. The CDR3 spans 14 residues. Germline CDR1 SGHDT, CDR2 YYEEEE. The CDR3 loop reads CASSWQGLRETQYF. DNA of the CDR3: TGTGCCAGCAGCTGGCAGGGGCTCCGAGAGACCCAGTACTTC.

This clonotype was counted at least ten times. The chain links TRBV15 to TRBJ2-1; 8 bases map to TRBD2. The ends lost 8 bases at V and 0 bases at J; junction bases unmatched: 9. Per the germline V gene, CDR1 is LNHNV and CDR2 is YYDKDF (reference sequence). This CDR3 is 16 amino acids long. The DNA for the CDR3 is TGTGCCACCGTTGAAGCGGGAGCGTCCTCCTACAATGAGCAGTTCTTC. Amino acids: CATVEAGASSYNEQFF. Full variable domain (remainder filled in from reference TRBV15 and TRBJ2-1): DAMVIQNPRYQVTQFGKPVTLSCSQTLNHNVMYWYQQKSSQAPKLLFHYYDKDFNNEADTPDNFQSRRPNTSFCFLDIRSPGLGDTAMYLCATVEAGASSYNEQFFGPGTRLTVL.

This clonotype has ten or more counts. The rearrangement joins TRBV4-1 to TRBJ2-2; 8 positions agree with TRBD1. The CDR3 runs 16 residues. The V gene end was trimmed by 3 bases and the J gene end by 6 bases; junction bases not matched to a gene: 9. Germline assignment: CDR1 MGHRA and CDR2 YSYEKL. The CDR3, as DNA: TGCGCCAGCAGCCACGGGGTGGACAGGGCCGCCGGGGAGCTGTTTTTT. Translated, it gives CASSHGVDRAAGELFF.

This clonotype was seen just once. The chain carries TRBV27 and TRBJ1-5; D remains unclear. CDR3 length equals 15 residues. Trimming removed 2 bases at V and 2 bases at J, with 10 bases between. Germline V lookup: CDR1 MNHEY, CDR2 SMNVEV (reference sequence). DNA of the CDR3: TGTGCCAGCAGTTTAATCGGGGAGGGCAATCAGCCCCAGCATTTT. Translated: CASSLIGEGNQPQHF.

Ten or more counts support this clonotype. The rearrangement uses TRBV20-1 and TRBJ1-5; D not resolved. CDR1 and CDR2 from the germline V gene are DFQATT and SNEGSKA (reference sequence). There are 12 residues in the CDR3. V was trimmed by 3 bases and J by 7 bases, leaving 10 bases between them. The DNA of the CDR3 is TGCAGTGCTAGCTTCTTAGGGCAGCCCCAGCATTTT. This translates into CSASFLGQPQHF.

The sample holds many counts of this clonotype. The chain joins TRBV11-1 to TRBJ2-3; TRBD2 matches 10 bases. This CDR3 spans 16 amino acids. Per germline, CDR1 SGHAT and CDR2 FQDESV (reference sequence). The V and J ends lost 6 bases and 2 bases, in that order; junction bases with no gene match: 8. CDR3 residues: CASSPGTSVATDTQYF. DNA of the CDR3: TGTGCCAGCAGTCCCGGGACTAGCGTTGCCACAGATACGCAGTATTTT. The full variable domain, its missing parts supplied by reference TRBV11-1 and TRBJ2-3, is EAEVAQSPRYKITEKSQAVAFWCDPISGHATLYWYRQILGQGPELLVQFQDESVVDDSQLPKDRFSAERLKGVDSTLKIQPAELGDSAMYLCASSPGTSVATDTQYFGPGTRLTVL.

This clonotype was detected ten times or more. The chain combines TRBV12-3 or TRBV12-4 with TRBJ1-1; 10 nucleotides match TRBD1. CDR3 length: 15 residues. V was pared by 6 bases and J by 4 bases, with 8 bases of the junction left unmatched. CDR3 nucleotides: TGTGCCAGCAGCCGCCCGGGACAGGGGTCCACTGAAGCTTTCTTT. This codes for CASSRPGQGSTEAFF.

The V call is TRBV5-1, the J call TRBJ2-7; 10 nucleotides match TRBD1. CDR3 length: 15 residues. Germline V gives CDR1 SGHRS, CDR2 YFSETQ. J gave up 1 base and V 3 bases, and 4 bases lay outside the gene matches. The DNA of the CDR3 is TGCGCCAGCAGCTCTCCGGGACAGGGGTCCTACGAGCAGTACTTC. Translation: CASSSPGQGSYEQYF.

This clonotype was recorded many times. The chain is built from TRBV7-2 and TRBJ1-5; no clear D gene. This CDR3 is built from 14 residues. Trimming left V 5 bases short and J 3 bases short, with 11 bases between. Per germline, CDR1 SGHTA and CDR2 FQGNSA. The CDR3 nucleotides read TGTGCCAGCAGCCCCGGGTCCTTCAATCAGCCCCAGCATTTT. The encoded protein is CASSPGSFNQPQHF.

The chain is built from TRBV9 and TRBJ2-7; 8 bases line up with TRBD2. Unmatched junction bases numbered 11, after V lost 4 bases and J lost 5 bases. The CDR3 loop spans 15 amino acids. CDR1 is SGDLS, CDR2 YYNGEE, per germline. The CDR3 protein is CASSPSPAGADEQYF. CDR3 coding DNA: TGTGCCAGCAGCCCCAGCCCAGCGGGGGCGGACGAGCAGTACTTC.

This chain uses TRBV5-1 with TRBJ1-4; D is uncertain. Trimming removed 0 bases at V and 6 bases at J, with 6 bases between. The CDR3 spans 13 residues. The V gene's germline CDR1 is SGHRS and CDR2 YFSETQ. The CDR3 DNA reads TGCGCCAGCAGCTTGGTACTGGATGAAAAACTGTTTTTT. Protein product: CASSLVLDEKLFF.

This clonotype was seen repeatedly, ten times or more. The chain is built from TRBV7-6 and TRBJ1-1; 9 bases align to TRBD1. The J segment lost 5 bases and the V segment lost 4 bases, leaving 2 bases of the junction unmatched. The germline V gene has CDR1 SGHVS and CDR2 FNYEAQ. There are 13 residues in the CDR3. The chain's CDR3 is CASSSGQGTEAFF. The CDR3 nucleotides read TGTGCCAGCAGCTCGGGACAGGGTACTGAAGCTTTCTTT.